This T cell receptor beta chain appears in the sequencing data of a study of cytotoxic CD8 clonotypes in ibrutinib-treated CLL. Study-wide context: Response was recorded as partial in some 24 patients and complete in 2; at median around 68 months, 14 remained remitted and around twelve had progressed.

The CDR3 totals 12 residues. V lost 5 bases to trimming and J lost 7 bases, with 11 bases between them. In germline, CDR1 is LNHDA, CDR2 SQIVND (reference sequence). Assay used: immunoSEQ multiplex PCR; TCRdb lists only in-frame clones, some missing. The sample lists about 35,000 clones; over 55% were seen once. Frozen PBMC stocks contributed roughly 2 micrograms of genomic DNA to the TCR beta libraries. A single count supports this clone. This TCR came from a human donor with chronic lymphocytic leukemia. This specimen consisted of PBMCs, obtained at disease progression, from a patient treated with ibrutinib. The genes are TRBV19 and TRBJ1-2; possible D gene TRBD1, 5 bases. CDR3 sequence: CASSGRVGGYTF. For the CDR3, the DNA is TGTGCCAGTAGTGGCAGGGTTGGTGGCTACACCTTC.